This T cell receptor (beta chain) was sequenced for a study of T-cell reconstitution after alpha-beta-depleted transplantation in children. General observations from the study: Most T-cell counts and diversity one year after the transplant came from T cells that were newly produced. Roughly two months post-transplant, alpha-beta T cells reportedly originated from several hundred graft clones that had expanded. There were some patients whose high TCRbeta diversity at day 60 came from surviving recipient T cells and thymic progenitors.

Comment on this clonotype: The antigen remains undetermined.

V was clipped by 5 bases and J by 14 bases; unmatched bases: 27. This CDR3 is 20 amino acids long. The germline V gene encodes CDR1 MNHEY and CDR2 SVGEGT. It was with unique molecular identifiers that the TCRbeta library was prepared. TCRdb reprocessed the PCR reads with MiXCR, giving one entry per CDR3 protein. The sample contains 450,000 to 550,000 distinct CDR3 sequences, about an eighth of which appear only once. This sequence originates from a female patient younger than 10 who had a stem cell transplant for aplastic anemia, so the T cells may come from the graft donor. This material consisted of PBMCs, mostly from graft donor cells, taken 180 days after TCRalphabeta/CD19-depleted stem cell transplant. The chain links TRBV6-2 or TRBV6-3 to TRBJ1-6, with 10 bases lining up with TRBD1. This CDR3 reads CASSLHPPGQGIIPAGALHF. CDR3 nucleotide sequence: TGTGCCAGCAGTCTCCATCCCCCGGGACAGGGGATTATACCTGCGGGCGCCCTCCACTTT.